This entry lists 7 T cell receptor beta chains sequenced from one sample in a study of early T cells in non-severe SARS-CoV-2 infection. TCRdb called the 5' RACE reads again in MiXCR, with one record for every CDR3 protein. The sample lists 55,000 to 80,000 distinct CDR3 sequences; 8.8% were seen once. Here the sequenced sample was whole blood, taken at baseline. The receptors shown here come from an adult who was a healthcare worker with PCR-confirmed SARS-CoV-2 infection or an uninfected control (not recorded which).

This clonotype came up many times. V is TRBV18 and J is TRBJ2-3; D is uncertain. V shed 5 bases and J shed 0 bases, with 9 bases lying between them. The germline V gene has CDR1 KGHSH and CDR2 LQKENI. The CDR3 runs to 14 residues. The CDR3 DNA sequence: TGTGCCAGCTCAACATGGTCTAGCACAGATACGCAGTATTTT. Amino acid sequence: CASSTWSSTDTQYF. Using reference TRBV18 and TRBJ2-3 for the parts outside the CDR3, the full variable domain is NAGVMQNPRHLVRRRGQEARLRCSPMKGHSHVYWYRQLPEEGLKFMVYLQKENIIDESGMPKERFSAEFPKEGPSILRIQQVVRGDSAAYFCASSTWSSTDTQYFGPGTRLTVL.

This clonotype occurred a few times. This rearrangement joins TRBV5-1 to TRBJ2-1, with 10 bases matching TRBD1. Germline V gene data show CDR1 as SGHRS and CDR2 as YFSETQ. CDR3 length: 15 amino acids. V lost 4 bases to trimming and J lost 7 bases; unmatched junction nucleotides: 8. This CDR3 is CASSLRQGARNEQFF. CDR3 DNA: TGCGCCAGCAGCCTCAGACAGGGGGCGAGGAATGAGCAGTTCTTC. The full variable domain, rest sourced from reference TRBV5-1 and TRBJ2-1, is KAGVTQTPRYLIKTRGQQVTLSCSPISGHRSVSWYQQTPGQGLQFLFEYFSETQRNKGNFPGRFSGRQFSNSRSEMNVSTLELGDSALYLCASSLRQGARNEQFFGPGTRLTVL.

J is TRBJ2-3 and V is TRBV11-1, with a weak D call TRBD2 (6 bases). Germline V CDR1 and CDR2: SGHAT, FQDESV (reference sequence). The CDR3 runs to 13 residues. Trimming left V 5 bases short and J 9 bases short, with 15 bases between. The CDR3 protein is CASSPTRTTTQYF. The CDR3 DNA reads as TGTGCCAGCAGCCCAACCCGGACTACGACGCAGTATTTT.

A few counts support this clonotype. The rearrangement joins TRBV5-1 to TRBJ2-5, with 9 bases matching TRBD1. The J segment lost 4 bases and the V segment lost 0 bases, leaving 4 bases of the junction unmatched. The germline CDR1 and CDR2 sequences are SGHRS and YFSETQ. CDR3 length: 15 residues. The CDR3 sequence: CASSLETGGGETQYF. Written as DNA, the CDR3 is TGCGCCAGCAGCTTGGAGACAGGGGGAGGAGAGACCCAGTACTTC.

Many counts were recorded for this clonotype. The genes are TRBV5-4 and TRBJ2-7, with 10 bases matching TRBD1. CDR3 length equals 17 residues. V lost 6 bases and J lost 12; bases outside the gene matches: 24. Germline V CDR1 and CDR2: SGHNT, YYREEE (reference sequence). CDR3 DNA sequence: TGTGCCAGCACCACCTGGAGAGCCGGGACAGGGGCCCTTCCTCGGTACTTC. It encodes CASTTWRAGTGALPRYF.

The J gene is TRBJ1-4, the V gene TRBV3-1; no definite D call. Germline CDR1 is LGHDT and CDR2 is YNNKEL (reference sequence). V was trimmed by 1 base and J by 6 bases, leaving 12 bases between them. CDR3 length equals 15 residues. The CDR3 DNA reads TGTGCCAGCAGCCAAGTCCAAATGGGCGATGAAAAACTGTTTTTT. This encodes CASSQVQMGDEKLFF.

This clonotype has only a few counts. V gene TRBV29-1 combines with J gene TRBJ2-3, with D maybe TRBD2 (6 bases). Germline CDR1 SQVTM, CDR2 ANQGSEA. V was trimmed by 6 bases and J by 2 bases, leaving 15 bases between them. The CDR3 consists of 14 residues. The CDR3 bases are TGCAGCGTGTCCGGGCGGCGGGACACAGATACGCAGTATTTT. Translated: CSVSGRRDTDTQYF.